The 30 T cell receptor beta chains below come from one sample, sequenced in a study of cytomegalovirus exposure and HLA in healthy donors. With 60 Vbeta and 13 Jbeta primers, the PCR was carried out. Profiling relied on immunoSEQ multiplex PCR, and the TCRdb table lists in-frame clones only, not all of them. Among 100,000 to 150,000 clones, 81% were seen once, and the ten largest hold around 0.67%. Specimen: PBMCs. Receptors originate from a man aged 18 to 35 in good health and CMV-seronegative.

The rearrangement uses TRBV4-1 and TRBJ1-1, with 10 nucleotides matching TRBD1. The CDR3 is 17 amino acids. The trim removed 1 base at V and 6 bases at J, leaving 11 bases unmatched. CDR1 and CDR2 (germline): MGHRA, YSYEKL. The CDR3 reads CASSQVISGQGFSEAFF. CDR3 in DNA: TGCGCCAGCAGCCAAGTAATTTCGGGACAGGGGTTTTCTGAAGCTTTCTTT.

Only a few counts were recorded for this clone. The chain joins TRBV18 to TRBJ2-7, with D possibly being TRBD2 (6 bases). CDR1 is KGHSH, CDR2 LQKENI, per germline. The CDR3 runs 13 residues. V lost 5 bases to trimming and J lost 2 bases, with 10 bases between them. CDR3 region: CASSSGGTYEQYF. The CDR3 nucleotides read TGTGCCAGCTCATCCGGGGGAACCTACGAGCAGTACTTC. The whole variable domain, filled in from reference TRBV18 and TRBJ2-7, reads NAGVMQNPRHLVRRRGQEARLRCSPMKGHSHVYWYRQLPEEGLKFMVYLQKENIIDESGMPKERFSAEFPKEGPSILRIQQVVRGDSAAYFCASSSGGTYEQYFGPGTRLTVT.

The rearrangement uses TRBV7-2 and TRBJ1-3; D not resolved. Germline lookup yields CDR1 SGHTA and CDR2 FQGNSA. This CDR3 spans 16 amino acids. The V and J ends lost 1 base and 0 bases respectively, with 10 bases between them. CDR3 sequence (DNA): TGTGCCAGCAGCTTAGTTTCGGTATACTCTGGAAACACCATATATTTT. Translated: CASSLVSVYSGNTIYF.

V and J are TRBV15 and TRBJ1-5, with D unclear. The CDR3 covers 15 residues. The V end lost 1 base, the J end lost 5 bases, and 12 bases lay between the germline ends. Germline CDR1 LNHNV, CDR2 YYDKDF (reference sequence). The CDR3 DNA sequence: TGTGCCACCAGCAGAGTAACCGGCGGCGATCAGCCCCAGCATTTT. The encoded protein is CATSRVTGGDQPQHF.

The CDR3: CASSTRDRQNQPQHF. DNA of the CDR3: TGTGCCAGCAGCACCCGGGACAGGCAAAATCAGCCCCAGCATTTT. V usage is TRBV11-3 and J usage is TRBJ1-5; 8 bases are shared with TRBD1. Germline lookup yields CDR1 SGHNT and CDR2 YENEEA. J lost 4 bases, V lost 5 bases, and 7 bases had no gene match. There are 15 residues in the CDR3. Together with reference TRBV11-3 and TRBJ1-5, the CDR3 gives the full variable domain: EAGVVQSPRYKIIEKKQPVAFWCNPISGHNTLYWYLQNLGQGPELLIRYENEEAVDDSQLPKDRFSAERLKGVDSTLKIQPAELGDSAVYLCASSTRDRQNQPQHFGDGTRLSIL.

The J gene is TRBJ2-3, the V gene TRBV14; tentatively, D is TRBD1 (5 bases). V was trimmed by 1 base and J by 11 bases, leaving 10 bases between them. Germline CDR1 is SGHDN and CDR2 is FVKESK. This CDR3 has 12 residues. This CDR3 is CASSQGGWVQYF. The CDR3 nucleotides are TGTGCCAGCAGCCAAGGGGGCTGGGTGCAGTATTTT.

V usage is TRBV6-5 and J usage is TRBJ2-2; 7 nucleotides match TRBD1. In germline, CDR1 is MNHEY, CDR2 SVGAGI. The CDR3 totals 15 residues. Unmatched junction bases numbered 3, after V lost 4 bases and J lost 1 base. CDR3 sequence reads: CASSSGQKNTGELFF. For the CDR3, the DNA is TGTGCCAGCAGTTCGGGACAGAAGAACACCGGGGAGCTGTTTTTT.

V usage is TRBV4-3 and J usage is TRBJ1-6, with 11 bases that match TRBD1. Germline loops: CDR1 LGHNA, CDR2 YSLEER. The CDR3 spans 16 residues. J lost 9 bases, V lost 4 bases, and 8 bases had no gene match. The CDR3 coding sequence is TGCGCCAGCAGCCGAGAGGCCGGGACAGGGGGTTCACCCCTCCACTTT. It specifies CASSREAGTGGSPLHF.

This chain links TRBV15 with TRBJ1-1; possibly TRBD1 for D (5 bases). The CDR3 has 17 residues. The V gene's germline CDR1 is LNHNV and CDR2 YYDKDF (reference sequence). V was pared by 0 bases and J by 1 base, with 15 bases between. CDR3 loop: CATSRERMAGQNTEAFF. The DNA for the CDR3 is TGTGCCACCAGCAGAGAGAGAATGGCAGGGCAGAACACTGAAGCTTTCTTT. The variable domain in full, with the rest retrieved from reference TRBV15 and TRBJ1-1, is DAMVIQNPRYQVTQFGKPVTLSCSQTLNHNVMYWYQQKSSQAPKLLFHYYDKDFNNEADTPDNFQSRRPNTSFCFLDIRSPGLGDTAMYLCATSRERMAGQNTEAFFGQGTRLTVV.

The chain employs TRBV5-4 and TRBJ2-4; the match to TRBD1 covers 10 bases. Germline assignment: CDR1 SGHNT and CDR2 YYREEE (reference sequence). This CDR3 comprises 16 residues. Trimming cost V 3 bases and J 8 bases; bases outside gene matches: 11. CDR3 sequence: CASSSSGTGAWDIQYF. Written as DNA, the CDR3 is TGTGCCAGCAGCTCCTCCGGGACAGGGGCTTGGGACATTCAGTACTTC. Based on the CDR3 plus reference TRBV5-4 and TRBJ2-4, the full variable domain is ETGVTQSPTHLIKTRGQQVTLRCSSQSGHNTVSWYQQALGQGPQFIFQYYREEENGRGNFPPRFSGLQFPNYSSELNVNALELDDSALYLCASSSSGTGAWDIQYFGAGTRLSVL.

V is TRBV27 and J is TRBJ2-7, with a weak D call TRBD1 (6 bases). V lost 5 bases, J lost 7 bases, and 24 bases lay in between. Germline CDR1 is MNHEY and CDR2 is SMNVEV (reference sequence). The CDR3 covers 16 residues. DNA of the CDR3: TGTGCCAGCAGTCTGATGACAGGAAAGAATCCACGGGAGCAGTACTTC. It is translated as CASSLMTGKNPREQYF.

The chain carries TRBV15 and TRBJ2-7; D is perhaps TRBD1 (5 bases). Germline V CDR1 and CDR2: LNHNV, YYDKDF (reference sequence). V lost 1 base and J lost 2, with 12 bases in between. The CDR3 extends over 15 amino acids. CDR3 in DNA: TGTGCCACCAGCAGAGGCATGTCAGGGACCTACGAGCAGTACTTC. Amino acid sequence: CATSRGMSGTYEQYF.

The chain uses TRBV6-1 and TRBJ2-3; 10 bases match TRBD2. The V and J ends lost 4 bases and 0 bases, in that order; junction bases with no gene match: 7. This CDR3 has 17 residues. Per germline, CDR1 MNHNS and CDR2 SASEGT. The CDR3 is CASSAGWTSGSTDTQYF. The CDR3 nucleotides read TGTGCCAGCAGTGCTGGATGGACTAGCGGCAGCACAGATACGCAGTATTTT.

This clone was detected a few times. The J gene is TRBJ1-2, the V gene TRBV5-4; 9 positions agree with TRBD1. Trimming took 0 bases from V and 7 from J; bases not matched to a gene: 7. Germline values: CDR1 SGHNT, CDR2 YYREEE (reference sequence). This CDR3 has 15 amino acids. For the CDR3, the DNA is TGTGCCAGCAGCTTGGTACGACAGGGGGTCAGTGGCTACACCTTC. Amino acids: CASSLVRQGVSGYTF.

The rearrangement joins TRBV19 to TRBJ1-5; the match to TRBD1 covers 8 bases. V was pared by 1 base and J by 10 bases, with 9 bases of the junction left unmatched. Germline V gives CDR1 LNHDA, CDR2 SQIVND (reference sequence). The CDR3 consists of 15 residues. CDR3 sequence reads: CASSIVRDRTQPQHF. The CDR3 DNA reads TGTGCCAGTAGTATAGTTCGGGACAGGACCCAACCCCAGCATTTT.

The chain joins TRBV27 to TRBJ2-7; no clear D gene. CDR1 MNHEY and CDR2 SMNVEV come from the germline V gene (reference sequence). CDR3 size: 14 residues. Trimming took off 8 bases at V and 2 bases at J, with 16 bases between the two ends. The CDR3 here is CASSLGSRAYEQYF. CDR3 sequence (DNA): TGTGCCAGCTCATTGGGTAGCAGAGCCTACGAGCAGTACTTC.

This clone has more than one count but fewer than ten. This sequence joins TRBV28 and TRBJ1-1, with a possible D match to TRBD1 (5 bases). This CDR3 has 15 residues. Trimming took 3 bases from V and 3 from J, leaving 14 bases between them. The germline CDR1 and CDR2 sequences are MDHEN and SYDVKM. CDR3 residues: CASSLGQGGYTEAFF. The CDR3 DNA reads as TGTGCCAGCAGTTTGGGGCAGGGAGGGTACACTGAAGCTTTCTTT.

This clone was recorded only once. The gene calls are TRBV6-6 and TRBJ1-2; weak D call: TRBD1 (6 bases). Looked up from germline, CDR1 is MNHNY and CDR2 is SVGAGI (reference sequence). The V and J ends lost 6 bases and 5 bases respectively, with 13 bases between them. This CDR3 spans 13 amino acids. CDR3 region: CASSRGQVYGYTF. In nucleotides, the CDR3 is TGTGCCAGCAGCCGGGGACAAGTGTATGGCTACACCTTC.

The chain has TRBV28 and TRBJ2-5, with 9 nucleotides matching TRBD2. Germline loops: CDR1 MDHEN, CDR2 SYDVKM. The V gene end was trimmed by 0 bases and the J gene end by 9 bases; junction bases not matched to a gene: 14. This CDR3 region has 17 residues. CDR3 nucleotides: TGTGCCAGCAGTTTATGGTCCCGGGCGGGGGGGAGTCCGGCCCAGTACTTC. Translation gives CASSLWSRAGGSPAQYF.

This rearrangement joins TRBV15 to TRBJ1-5; D might be TRBD1 (5 bases). The CDR3 covers 15 residues. The germline gives CDR1 LNHNV, CDR2 YYDKDF (reference sequence). V gave up 0 bases and J gave up 2 bases, with 8 bases separating them. This CDR3 is CATSRDPRGNQPQHF. For the CDR3, the DNA is TGTGCCACCAGCAGAGATCCCAGGGGCAATCAGCCCCAGCATTTT. Combining the CDR3 with reference TRBV15 and TRBJ1-5 gives the whole variable domain DAMVIQNPRYQVTQFGKPVTLSCSQTLNHNVMYWYQQKSSQAPKLLFHYYDKDFNNEADTPDNFQSRRPNTSFCFLDIRSPGLGDTAMYLCATSRDPRGNQPQHFGDGTRLSIL.

This chain joins TRBV4-3 and TRBJ2-1; 9 bases line up with TRBD2. The germline V gene encodes CDR1 LGHNA and CDR2 YSLEER. The ends lost 0 bases at V and 9 bases at J; junction bases unmatched: 6. CDR3 length: 15 residues. The CDR3 loop is CASSQDRVAGVEQFF. In DNA form, the CDR3 reads TGCGCCAGCAGCCAAGATAGGGTAGCGGGGGTTGAGCAGTTCTTC.

CDR3 in amino acids: CASSYGGGGSGNTIYF. In DNA form, the CDR3 reads TGTGCCAGCAGTTACGGGGGGGGTGGCTCTGGAAACACCATATATTTT. The V gene is TRBV6-5, the J gene TRBJ1-3, with D maybe TRBD1 (5 bases). V was pared by 2 bases and J by 0 bases, with 11 bases between. CDR1 and CDR2 (germline): MNHEY, SVGAGI. The CDR3 has 16 amino acids.

V and J are TRBV30 and TRBJ2-7; possible D gene TRBD1, 6 bases. The CDR3 covers 15 residues. The germline gives CDR1 GTSNPN, CDR2 SVGIG (reference sequence). The V end was cut by 1 base, the J end by 0 bases, with 13 bases between. DNA for the CDR3: TGTGCCTGGAGTGCCGGGACACCGAACTCCTACGAGCAGTACTTC. This gives the protein CAWSAGTPNSYEQYF.

This clone was counted only a few times. This sequence joins TRBV4-3 and TRBJ2-6; 8 bases match TRBD1. CDR3 length: 18 residues. V shed 0 bases and J 1 base; nucleotides not matched to a gene: 5. Per the germline V gene, CDR1 is LGHNA and CDR2 is YSLEER. Here the CDR3 reads CASSQDGQGVSGANVLTF. The DNA of the CDR3 is TGCGCCAGCAGCCAAGATGGACAGGGTGTATCTGGGGCCAACGTCCTGACTTTC.

This clone came up once. The V gene is TRBV28, the J gene TRBJ1-5; 8 bases are shared with TRBD1. This CDR3 comprises 13 residues. The V gene's germline CDR1 is MDHEN and CDR2 SYDVKM. After removal of 5 bases from V and 11 bases from J, the junction contained 8 bases not matched to a gene. In DNA form, the CDR3 reads TGTGCCAGCAGTGCGGACAGGGTTTTGTCCCAGCATTTT. Translation gives CASSADRVLSQHF.

The chain couples TRBV5-1 to TRBJ2-3; TRBD2 is a possible D gene (6 bases). Per germline, CDR1 SGHRS and CDR2 YFSETQ. Deletions cut 5 bases from V and 4 bases from J, with 17 bases between. CDR3 length equals 15 residues. CDR3: CASRTGELLPDTQYF. The CDR3 DNA reads as TGCGCCAGCAGGACGGGGGAGCTCCTCCCAGATACGCAGTATTTT.

The rearrangement links TRBV10-3 to TRBJ1-2, with D possibly TRBD1 on 6 matching bases. The CDR3 extends over 16 amino acids. Trimming took off 3 bases at V and 3 bases at J, with 17 bases between the two ends. Germline CDR1 and CDR2: ENHRY and SYGVKD. This CDR3 reads CAISDSGVRGDYGYTF. DNA of the CDR3: TGTGCCATCAGTGATTCAGGGGTCCGGGGCGACTATGGCTACACCTTC.

The CDR3 region is CASSSRDRGDEQYF. In DNA, the CDR3 is TGTGCCAGCAGTTCCCGGGACAGGGGGGACGAGCAGTACTTC. The genes are TRBV6-1 and TRBJ2-7, with 11 bases matching TRBD1. Germline V lookup: CDR1 MNHNS, CDR2 SASEGT. CDR3 size: 14 residues. Losses at the gene ends were 5 bases for V and 5 bases for J; bases not matched to a gene: 5.

This rearrangement joins TRBV7-2 to TRBJ1-2, with TRBD1 as a possible D gene (5 bases). V was trimmed by 5 bases and J by 0 bases, leaving 16 bases between them. Germline V CDR1 and CDR2: SGHTA, FQGNSA. The CDR3 runs to 16 residues. The chain's CDR3 is CASSPRGGLANYGYTF. DNA for the CDR3: TGTGCCAGCAGCCCCCGTGGGGGGTTAGCTAACTATGGCTACACCTTC.

The chain joins TRBV28 to TRBJ1-1; tentative D call: TRBD1 (5 bases). The CDR3 spans 14 residues. Trimming removed 7 bases at V and 0 bases at J, with 12 bases between. Per germline, CDR1 MDHEN and CDR2 SYDVKM. The CDR3 is CASMSRAMNTEAFF. The CDR3 DNA sequence: TGTGCCAGCATGAGCAGGGCAATGAACACTGAAGCTTTCTTT.